In its sample, the clone carrying this TCR beta chain ranks as medium-sized (0.01 to 0.1%). These data belong to a study of T cells after somatic rescue of genetic block. Some clones are missing from TCRdb's copy, which holds only in-frame ones; the method was immunoSEQ multiplex PCR. The table lists about 10,000 clones, 70% to 75% of them singletons. The germline V gene encodes CDR1 WNHNN and CDR2 SYGVQD (reference sequence). V was cut by 5 bases and J by 5 bases, with 10 bases left in between. This CDR3 spans 12 amino acids. Sequencing was done on a sample of peripheral blood mononuclear cells (PBMCs). The V call is TRBV10-1, the J call TRBJ2-7; D is undetermined. This receptor was identified in a boy between 10 and 17 years old. CDR3 nucleotides: TGCGCCAGCAGTTTGTGCCGGGACGAGCAGTACTTC. Translation gives CASSLCRDEQYF.